Listed below are T cell receptor beta chains from one sample, sequenced in a study of post-analysis software for immune sequencing data. Each CDR3 protein is one row after TCRdb ran MiXCR on the PCR reads. The sample carries approximately 770,000 distinct CDR3 sequences, about 45% recorded once. Material for sequencing was blood. Receptors were obtained from a girl aged 10 to 17 with multiple sclerosis. The CDR3 runs from the conserved cysteine through the conserved F or W. The D gene is left open where the match is weak. Size is stated for part of the rows, as once, few or many counts, or as a class when the clone is expanded.

v_call,d_call,clone_size,j_call,cdr3_nt,cdr3_aa
TRBV7-8,.,.,TRBJ2-3,TGTGCCAGCAGCTTAGGGGCAGGGACGACAGATACGCAGTATTTT,CASSLGAGTTDTQYF
TRBV7-2,.,once,TRBJ2-3,TGTGCCAGCCGCCCTAGGGGACTTAGCACAGATACGCAGTATTTT,CASRPRGLSTDTQYF
TRBV7-8,TRBD1,few,TRBJ1-6,TGTGCCAGCAGCAACCCCCAATCCAGGGGGAGTTCACCCCTCCACTTT,CASSNPQSRGSSPLHF
TRBV5-5,TRBD2,.,TRBJ2-7,TGTGCCAGCAGCTTGACGCTAGCGGGGGCCGCGGAGCAGTACTTC,CASSLTLAGAAEQYF
TRBV3-1,.,.,TRBJ2-7,TGTGCCAGCAGCCAAAAAGGAGTCAGCTCCTACGAGCAGTACTTC,CASSQKGVSSYEQYF
TRBV5-1,TRBD2,.,TRBJ2-1,TGCGCCAGCAGAGGGACTAGCGTGCACAATGAGCAGTTCTTC,CASRGTSVHNEQFF
TRBV7-2,.,few,TRBJ2-1,TGTGCCAGCAGCTTTGGGGGCGGGAGTGCCAATGAGCAGTTCTTC,CASSFGGGSANEQFF
TRBV18,.,.,TRBJ1-5,TGTGCCAGCTCACCCGGCATGGGGAATCAGCCCCAGCATTTT,CASSPGMGNQPQHF
TRBV2,.,.,TRBJ1-1,TGTGCCAGCAGGCTCCGGGAGGGAGACACTGAAGCTTTCTTT,CASRLREGDTEAFF
TRBV6-2/TRBV6-3,TRBD2,few,TRBJ2-5,TGTGCCATCCAGACTGAGACTAGCGGGTTCCAAGAGACCCAGTACTTC,CAIQTETSGFQETQYF
TRBV5-1,TRBD2,once,TRBJ2-1,TGCGCCAGCAGCTTGATGGGACTAGCGGGAGGGATTGAGGCCAATGAGCAGTTCTTC,CASSLMGLAGGIEANEQFF
TRBV6-2/TRBV6-3,.,.,TRBJ1-2,TGTGCCAGCAGTTCAGAGCAGCTCTATGGCTACACCTTC,CASSSEQLYGYTF
TRBV29-1,.,.,TRBJ2-5,TGCAGCGTTGGACAGACAGGCAAGGGGACCCAGTACTTC,CSVGQTGKGTQYF
TRBV4-2,.,.,TRBJ1-1,TGTGCCAGCAGCCAAGATCGGGGCACTGAAGCTTTCTTT,CASSQDRGTEAFF
TRBV11-2,.,.,TRBJ2-3,TGTGCCAGCAGCCCAGCACCCATTTCAGATACGCAGTATTTT,CASSPAPISDTQYF
TRBV20-1,.,few,TRBJ2-7,TGCAGTGCTAGCGTTGCGGTATGGGGAGAGCAGTACTTC,CSASVAVWGEQYF
TRBV12-3/TRBV12-4,.,.,TRBJ2-7,TGTGCCAGCAGCGCCGCGGCGGGCCACGAGCAGTACTTC,CASSAAAGHEQYF
TRBV7-9,.,.,TRBJ2-2,TGTGCCAGCATCAGATCCACCGGGGAGCTGTTTTTT,CASIRSTGELFF
TRBV19,.,.,TRBJ2-7,TGTGCCAGTAGTATACAGGGCGTTCGAGGAGAGCAGTACTTC,CASSIQGVRGEQYF
TRBV11-2,TRBD2,.,TRBJ2-7,TGTGCCAGCGTTCCCTTCAGCGGGGGCTACGAGCAGTACTTC,CASVPFSGGYEQYF
TRBV20-1,.,few,TRBJ2-3,TGCAGTGTTCGGGAGATTAAAGATACGCAGTATTTT,CSVREIKDTQYF
TRBV20-1,.,once,TRBJ2-2,TGCAGTGCTTACGGGGAAGGAGGGGAGCTGTTTTTT,CSAYGEGGELFF
TRBV29-1,TRBD1,.,TRBJ1-1,TGCAGCGTCTCCGGGACAGAAAACACTGAAGCTTTCTTT,CSVSGTENTEAFF
TRBV19,.,few,TRBJ2-7,TGTGCCAGTAGTATGGGCGGATACGAGCAGTACTTC,CASSMGGYEQYF
TRBV9,TRBD1,.,TRBJ2-1,TGTGCCAGCAGCGTAGAGATGACAGGGAGATCCTACAATGAGCAGTTCTTC,CASSVEMTGRSYNEQFF
TRBV7-9,TRBD2,.,TRBJ2-7,TGTGCCAGCAGCTCAACTAGCGGTCCCGCCTACGAGCAGTACTTC,CASSSTSGPAYEQYF
TRBV2,TRBD1,.,TRBJ1-2,TGTGCCAGCAAAGAGCAGGGGGGTTCTTATGGCTACACCTTC,CASKEQGGSYGYTF
TRBV20-1,.,once,TRBJ2-1,TGCAGTGCTAGAGTAGGGGAATCCTACAATGAGCAGTTCTTC,CSARVGESYNEQFF
TRBV10-3,.,.,TRBJ2-4,TGTGCCATCAGTGAGTCGGAAAACATTCAGTACTTC,CAISESENIQYF
TRBV7-2,TRBD2,many,TRBJ2-3,TGTGCCAGCAGCACACGCGCGGGAGACGCCACAGATACGCAGTATTTT,CASSTRAGDATDTQYF
TRBV20-1,.,.,TRBJ2-1,TGCAGTGCCCTAGGACTCCACTACAATGAGCAGTTCTTC,CSALGLHYNEQFF
TRBV20-1,TRBD2,.,TRBJ2-1,TGCAGTGCTAGAGATCAAGCGGGGGTGGATGAGCAGTTCTTC,CSARDQAGVDEQFF
TRBV27,.,few,TRBJ1-6,TGTGCCAGCAGTTTAAGATGGGGGGACATAACTTCACCCCTCCACTTT,CASSLRWGDITSPLHF
TRBV27,.,.,TRBJ2-6,TGTGCCAGCAGTGTCGCGGACGCAAACTCTGGGGCCAACGTCCTGACTTTC,CASSVADANSGANVLTF
TRBV29-1,TRBD2,few,TRBJ2-3,TGCAGCGTTTGGGCTAGCGGCAGCACAGATACGCAGTATTTT,CSVWASGSTDTQYF
TRBV29-1,TRBD2,.,TRBJ2-7,TGCAGCGCAATGGAAGATTGGACTAGCGGGACCTACGAGCAGTACTTC,CSAMEDWTSGTYEQYF